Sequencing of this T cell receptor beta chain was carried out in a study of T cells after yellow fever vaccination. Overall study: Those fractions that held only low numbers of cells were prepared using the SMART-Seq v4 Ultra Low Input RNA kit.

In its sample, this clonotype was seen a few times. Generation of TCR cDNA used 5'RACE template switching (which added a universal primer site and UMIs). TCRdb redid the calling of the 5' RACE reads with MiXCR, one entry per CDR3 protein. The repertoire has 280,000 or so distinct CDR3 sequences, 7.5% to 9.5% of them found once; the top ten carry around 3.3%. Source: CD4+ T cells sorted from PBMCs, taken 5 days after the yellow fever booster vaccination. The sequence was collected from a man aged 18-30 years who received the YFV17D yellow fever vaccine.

The CDR3 loop reads CASSIQPQGLGQDEQYF. The CDR3 nucleotides are TGCGCCAGCAGCATCCAGCCACAGGGTTTGGGGCAAGACGAGCAGTACTTC. V and J are TRBV5-1 and TRBJ2-7; D is perhaps TRBD1 (6 bases). V gave up 4 bases and J gave up 5 bases, with 25 bases separating them. Germline assignment: CDR1 SGHRS and CDR2 YFSETQ. The CDR3 length is 17 residues.